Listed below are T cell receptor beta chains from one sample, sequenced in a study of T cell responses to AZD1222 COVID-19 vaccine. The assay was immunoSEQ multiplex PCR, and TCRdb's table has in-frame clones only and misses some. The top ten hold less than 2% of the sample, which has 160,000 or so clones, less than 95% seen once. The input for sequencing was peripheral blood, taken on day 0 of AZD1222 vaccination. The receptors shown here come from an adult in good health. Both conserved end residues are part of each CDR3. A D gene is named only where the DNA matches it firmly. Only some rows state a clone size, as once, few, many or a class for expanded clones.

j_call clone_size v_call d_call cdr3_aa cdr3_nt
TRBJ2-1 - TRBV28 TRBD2 CASSTQLLGLAGPEQFF TGTGCCAGCAGCACTCAACTCCTGGGACTAGCGGGCCCCGAGCAGTTCTTC
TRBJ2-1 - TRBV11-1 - CASSRNNEQFF TGTGCCAGCAGTCGCAACAATGAGCAGTTCTTC
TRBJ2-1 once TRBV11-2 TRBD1 CASSKGQSSSYNEQFF TGTGCCAGCAGCAAGGGACAGTCTAGCTCCTACAATGAGCAGTTCTTC
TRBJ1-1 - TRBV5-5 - CASSLARAVNTEAFF TGTGCCAGCAGCTTGGCTAGGGCCGTGAACACTGAAGCTTTCTTT
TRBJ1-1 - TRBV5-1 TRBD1 CASGRTGKIDTEAFF TGCGCCAGCGGAAGGACAGGGAAGATTGACACTGAAGCTTTCTTT
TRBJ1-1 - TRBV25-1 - CASSENFGQTTEAFF TGTGCCAGCAGTGAAAATTTTGGACAGACTACTGAAGCTTTCTTT
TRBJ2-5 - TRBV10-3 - CAISESQETQYF TGTGCCATCAGTGAGTCGCAGGAGACCCAGTACTTC
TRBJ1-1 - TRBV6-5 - CASSYSRVGTEAFF TGTGCCAGCAGTTACTCGAGGGTCGGCACTGAAGCTTTCTTT
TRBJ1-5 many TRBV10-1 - CASSASYVDSNNSNQPQHF TGCGCCAGCAGTGCCTCGTACGTAGATTCCAACAATAGCAATCAGCCCCAGCATTTT
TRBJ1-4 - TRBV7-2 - CASSPNRDTNEKLFF TGTGCCAGCAGCCCAAACAGGGACACTAATGAAAAACTGTTTTTT
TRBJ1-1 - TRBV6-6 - CASSYGVGRMNTEAFF TGTGCCAGCAGTTACGGGGTGGGGAGAATGAACACTGAAGCTTTCTTT
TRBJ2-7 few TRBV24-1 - CATSASGTREQYF TGTGCCACCAGCGCCTCCGGGACGCGCGAGCAGTACTTC
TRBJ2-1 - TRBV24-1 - CATSDPGWDGNEQFF TGTGCCACCAGTGACCCTGGTTGGGACGGTAATGAGCAGTTCTTC
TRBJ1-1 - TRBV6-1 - CASSEWIGGNTEAFF TGTGCCAGCAGTGAATGGATTGGTGGGAACACTGAAGCTTTCTTT
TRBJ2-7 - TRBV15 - CATQAVLSQTYEQYF TGTGCCACCCAAGCAGTCTTGTCACAGACCTACGAGCAGTACTTC
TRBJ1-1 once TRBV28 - CASSPAVVGTGAFF TGTGCCAGCAGCCCCGCGGTCGTGGGGACCGGAGCTTTCTTT
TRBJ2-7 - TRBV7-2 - CASSQAVYSYEQYF TGTGCCAGCAGCCAAGCGGTCTACTCCTACGAGCAGTACTTC
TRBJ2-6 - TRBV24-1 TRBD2 CATSDGWPSGRGGANVLTF TGTGCCACCAGTGATGGGTGGCCTAGCGGGAGAGGTGGGGCCAACGTCCTGACTTTC
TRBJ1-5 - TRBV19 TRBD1 CASSIVRRGRDQPQHF TGTGCCAGTAGTATAGTGCGCAGGGGGCGCGATCAGCCCCAGCATTTT
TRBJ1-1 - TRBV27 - CASSLDMNTEAFF TGTGCCAGCAGTTTGGACATGAACACTGAAGCTTTCTTT
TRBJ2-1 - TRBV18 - CASSPQEYNEQFF TGTGCCAGCTCACCCCAGGAGTACAATGAGCAGTTCTTC
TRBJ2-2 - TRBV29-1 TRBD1 CSVDGAGDRPTGELFF TGCAGCGTTGATGGCGCAGGGGACAGGCCAACCGGGGAGCTGTTTTTT
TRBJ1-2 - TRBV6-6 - CASSYSTQGNYGYTF TGTGCCAGCAGTTACTCGACACAGGGTAACTATGGCTACACCTTC
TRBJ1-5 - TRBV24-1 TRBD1 CATSAGDREDQPQHF TGTGCCACCAGTGCCGGGGACAGGGAGGATCAGCCCCAGCATTTT
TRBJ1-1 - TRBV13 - CASSLGLRGRGTEAFF TGTGCCAGCAGCTTAGGCCTTCGGGGGAGAGGAACTGAAGCTTTCTTT
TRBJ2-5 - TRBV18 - CASSPPELYQETQYF TGTGCCAGCTCACCACCGGAATTGTACCAAGAGACCCAGTACTTC
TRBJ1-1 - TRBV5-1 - CASSLESTRNTEAFF TGCGCCAGCAGCTTGGAGTCAACCCGGAACACTGAAGCTTTCTTT
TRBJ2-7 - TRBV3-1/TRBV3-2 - CASSVRLTYEQYF TGTGCCAGCAGCGTTCGCTTAACCTACGAGCAGTACTTC
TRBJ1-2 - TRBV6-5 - CASSYRVTAYGYTF TGTGCCAGCAGTTACCGGGTGACAGCCTATGGCTACACCTTC
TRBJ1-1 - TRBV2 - CASNWRGFNTEAFF TGTGCCAGCAATTGGAGGGGGTTTAACACTGAAGCTTTCTTT
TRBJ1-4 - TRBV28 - CATMGGAREKLFF TGTGCCACCATGGGAGGGGCTAGGGAAAAACTGTTTTTT
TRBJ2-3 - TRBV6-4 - CASSDGSTDTQYF TGTGCCAGCAGTGACGGGAGCACAGATACGCAGTATTTT
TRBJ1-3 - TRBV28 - CASTPVGASSSGNTIYF TGTGCCAGCACTCCTGTGGGGGCCTCGAGCTCTGGAAACACCATATATTTT
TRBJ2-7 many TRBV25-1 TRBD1 CASSAKGQGLREQYF TGTGCCAGCAGTGCGAAGGGACAGGGCCTTCGCGAGCAGTACTTC
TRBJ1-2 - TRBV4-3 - CASSQDRNRANYGYTF TGCGCCAGCAGCCAAGATCGGAACAGAGCTAACTATGGCTACACCTTC
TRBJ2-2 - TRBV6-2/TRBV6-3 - CASSYSQDTGELFF TGTGCCAGCAGTTACTCCCAAGACACCGGGGAGCTGTTTTTT
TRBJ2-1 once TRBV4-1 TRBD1 CASSPAGTGLYNEQFF TGCGCCAGCAGCCCTGCGGGGACAGGCCTATACAATGAGCAGTTCTTC
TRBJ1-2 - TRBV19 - CASSIGGSIGYTF TGTGCCAGTAGTATCGGCGGATCTATTGGCTACACCTTC
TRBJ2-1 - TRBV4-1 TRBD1 CASSQEDFVGQPYNEQFF TGCGCCAGCAGCCAAGAAGATTTCGTGGGACAGCCTTACAATGAGCAGTTCTTC
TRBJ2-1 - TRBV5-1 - CASSLPTGSNEQFF TGCGCCAGCAGCTTGCCAACGGGATCGAATGAGCAGTTCTTC
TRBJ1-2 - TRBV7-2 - CASSLDGGNIYGYTF TGTGCCAGCAGCTTAGACGGCGGAAACATCTATGGCTACACCTTC
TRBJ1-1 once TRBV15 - CATSRDFRPNTEAFF TGTGCCACCAGCAGAGATTTTCGGCCGAACACTGAAGCTTTCTTT
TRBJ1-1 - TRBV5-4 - CASSLQGRKDTEAFF TGTGCCAGCAGCTTGCAGGGGCGAAAGGACACTGAAGCTTTCTTT
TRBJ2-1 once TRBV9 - CASSVVSGDTALGLDEQFF TGTGCCAGCAGCGTCGTTAGCGGAGACACCGCCTTGGGTTTGGATGAGCAGTTCTTC
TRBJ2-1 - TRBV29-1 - CSVDGGLLDEQFF TGCAGCGTTGACGGAGGGCTTTTGGATGAGCAGTTCTTC
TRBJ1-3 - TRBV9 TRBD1 CASSVSWRTGSGNTIYF TGTGCCAGCAGCGTTAGCTGGCGGACAGGGTCTGGAAACACCATATATTTT